Each of the 19 T cell receptor beta chains below was sequenced from the same sample in a study of cytomegalovirus exposure and HLA in healthy donors. 60 Vbeta and 13 Jbeta primers were used in PCR. Profiled with immunoSEQ multiplex PCR; TCRdb holds only in-frame clones, not every one. Seen here are roughly 51,000 clones, about 81% observed once, and the top ten hold 2% to 2.5%. The sequencing input was PBMCs. The receptors shown here come from a boy between 5 and 17 years old in good health and CMV-seropositive.

The V and J genes are TRBV4-1 and TRBJ1-4; D remains unclear. Germline loops: CDR1 MGHRA, CDR2 YSYEKL. V lost 4 bases and J 2 bases, leaving 14 bases between the germline ends. CDR3 length equals 16 residues. CDR3 sequence (DNA): TGCGCCAGCAGCCGGACCGAAGGAGGTACTAATGAAAAACTGTTTTTT. Protein: CASSRTEGGTNEKLFF.

This clone turned up a few times. V and J are TRBV25-1 and TRBJ1-4; D perhaps matches TRBD1 (6 bases). Trimming left V 3 bases short and J 4 bases short, with 12 bases between. In germline, CDR1 is MGHDK, CDR2 SYGVNS. The CDR3 sequence is 15 residues long. CDR3 in amino acids: CASSDGQPSNEKLFF. CDR3 sequence (DNA): TGTGCCAGCAGTGATGGACAGCCAAGTAATGAAAAACTGTTTTTT.

The V gene is TRBV6-5, the J gene TRBJ2-1; D call uncertain. The CDR3 consists of 14 residues. Trimming pared 2 bases from V and 4 bases from J, leaving 9 bases between. The germline CDR1 and CDR2 sequences are MNHEY and SVGAGI. CDR3 amino acids: CASSYEAGYNEQFF. As DNA, the CDR3 is TGTGCCAGCAGTTACGAGGCCGGATACAATGAGCAGTTCTTC.

V is TRBV6-1 and J is TRBJ1-2, with D perhaps TRBD1 (6 bases). The CDR3 totals 13 residues. V gave up 6 bases and J gave up 3 bases, with 11 bases separating them. The V gene's germline CDR1 is MNHNS and CDR2 SASEGT. CDR3 bases: TGTGCCAGCAGCCCGGACAGTTACTATGGCTACACCTTC. This encodes CASSPDSYYGYTF.

The V gene is TRBV2, the J gene TRBJ2-1; 10 nucleotides agree with TRBD1. The germline V gene has CDR1 SNHLY and CDR2 FYNNEI. This CDR3 spans 17 amino acids. V lost 3 bases to trimming and J lost 9 bases; unmatched junction nucleotides: 14. The CDR3 reads CASSDNTRDRGLLEQFF. The CDR3 DNA reads as TGTGCCAGCAGTGATAACACCCGGGACAGGGGTTTGCTTGAGCAGTTCTTC.

This chain connects TRBV5-1 to TRBJ1-1; 7 positions agree with TRBD1. V shed 5 bases and J 0 bases; nucleotides not matched to a gene: 1. Germline V gene sequence: CDR1 SGHRS, CDR2 YFSETQ. The CDR3 consists of 13 residues. CDR3: CASRDRMNTEAFF. DNA of the CDR3: TGCGCCAGCAGGGACAGGATGAACACTGAAGCTTTCTTT.

This clone was detected only a few times. The chain has TRBV7-9 and TRBJ2-3, with D maybe TRBD2 (5 bases). The ends were cut back, 0 bases at V and 5 bases at J, with 6 bases in the middle. The CDR3 is 13 amino acids. Germline-derived CDR1 and CDR2 are SEHNR and FQNEAQ (reference sequence). CDR3 in amino acids: CASSLAGRDTQYF. CDR3 nucleotides: TGTGCCAGCAGCTTAGCGGGGAGAGATACGCAGTATTTT.

This clone was observed a few times. The chain couples TRBV5-1 to TRBJ2-1; the D gene is possibly TRBD2 (7 bases). The CDR3 contains 14 residues. Per the germline V gene, CDR1 is SGHRS and CDR2 is YFSETQ. The germline V and J ends were trimmed by 5 bases and 8 bases, with 17 bases remaining between them. Here the CDR3 DNA reads TGCGCCAGCAGAGGGGGGGTAATGGTGGATGAGCAGTTCTTC. Protein: CASRGGVMVDEQFF.

This rearrangement joins TRBV5-6 to TRBJ2-3; no definite D call. Germline CDR1 reads SGHDT; CDR2 reads YYEEEE. CDR3 length: 12 amino acids. V lost 4 bases, J lost 4 bases, and 7 bases lay in between. This CDR3 reads CASSISADTQYF. CDR3 sequence (DNA): TGTGCCAGCAGCATATCAGCAGATACGCAGTATTTT.

With respect to this clone: The junction and the germline gene differ at one end; a read error may be behind it. V is TRBV7-9 and J is TRBJ2-1, with TRBD2 matching over 7 bases. The CDR3 covers 14 residues. Germline lookup yields CDR1 SEHNR and CDR2 FQNEAQ (reference sequence). The CDR3 loop reads CSSSFLREGDEQFF. The DNA of the CDR3 is TGTTCCAGCAGCTTTCTCAGGGAGGGCGATGAGCAGTTCTTC.

This chain links TRBV5-1 with TRBJ2-2; 8 bases agree with TRBD2. The CDR3 has 16 residues. The trim removed 4 bases at V and 5 bases at J, leaving 10 bases unmatched. Germline CDR1 reads SGHRS; CDR2 reads YFSETQ. The CDR3 region is CASSREGDPGTGELFF. CDR3 DNA sequence: TGCGCCAGCAGCCGGGAGGGGGACCCCGGAACCGGGGAGCTGTTTTTT.

The table lists this clone with a few counts. The chain employs TRBV18 and TRBJ1-1, with D possibly being TRBD1 (5 bases). CDR1 is KGHSH and CDR2 is LQKENI in the germline V gene. With 2 bases removed from V and 4 bases from J, the gap between germline ends came to 11 bases. The CDR3 loop spans 14 amino acids. The CDR3 nucleotides read TGTGCCAGCTCACCAAAGGGGCTCGGCACTGAAGCTTTCTTT. Translated: CASSPKGLGTEAFF. Full variable domain (outside the CDR3, taken from reference TRBV18 and TRBJ1-1): NAGVMQNPRHLVRRRGQEARLRCSPMKGHSHVYWYRQLPEEGLKFMVYLQKENIIDESGMPKERFSAEFPKEGPSILRIQQVVRGDSAAYFCASSPKGLGTEAFFGQGTRLTVV.

The chain links TRBV7-9 to TRBJ2-2; the D gene is possibly TRBD2 (5 bases). There are 15 residues in the CDR3. The V gene's germline CDR1 is SEHNR and CDR2 FQNEAQ (reference sequence). Trimming cost V 2 bases and J 7 bases, with 14 bases left between them. CDR3 bases: TGTGCCAGCAGCTTATCACAGAGGGTTGTCGGGGAGCTGTTTTTT. Translation: CASSLSQRVVGELFF. The full variable domain, its missing parts supplied by reference TRBV7-9 and TRBJ2-2, is DTGVSQNPRHKITKRGQNVTFRCDPISEHNRLYWYRQTLGQGPEFLTYFQNEAQLEKSRLLSDRFSAERPKGSFSTLEIQRTEQGDSAMYLCASSLSQRVVGELFFGEGSRLTVL.

The V call is TRBV2, the J call TRBJ2-3, with 8 bases aligning to TRBD2. V was pared by 7 bases and J by 2 bases, with 2 bases of the junction left unmatched. The CDR3 covers 13 residues. Germline CDR1 is SNHLY and CDR2 is FYNNEI. The CDR3 DNA is TGTGCCAGCAAGCGGGGGCCCACAGATACGCAGTATTTT. Encoded protein: CASKRGPTDTQYF.

This sequence joins TRBV6-6 and TRBJ2-4; tentative D call: TRBD2 (5 bases). CDR1 is MNHNY and CDR2 is SVGAGI in the germline V gene (reference sequence). The CDR3 is 12 amino acids. V was pared by 4 bases and J by 10 bases, with 11 bases between. The CDR3 DNA reads TGTGCCAGCAGTTCAAACGAGGGAATTCAGTACTTC. Its protein is CASSSNEGIQYF.

This clone has just a few counts. This chain joins TRBV19 and TRBJ2-3, with unresolved D. Trimming removed 0 bases from V and 0 bases from J, with 13 bases in between. The CDR3 length is 17 residues. CDR1 and CDR2 (germline): LNHDA, SQIVND (reference sequence). CDR3 amino acids: CASSIDLPGASTDTQYF. CDR3 in DNA: TGTGCCAGTAGTATAGATCTCCCAGGCGCTAGCACAGATACGCAGTATTTT. The complete variable domain, with remaining parts taken from reference TRBV19 and TRBJ2-3, reads DGGITQSPKYLFRKEGQNVTLSCEQNLNHDAMYWYRQDPGQGLRLIYYSQIVNDFQKGDIAEGYSVSREKKESFPLTVTSAQKNPTAFYLCASSIDLPGASTDTQYFGPGTRLTVL.

This rearrangement joins TRBV5-6 to TRBJ1-2, with 9 bases lining up with TRBD1. The CDR3 spans 16 residues. Unmatched junction bases numbered 11, after V lost 4 bases and J lost 4 bases. Looked up from germline, CDR1 is SGHDT and CDR2 is YYEEEE. As DNA, the CDR3 is TGTGCCAGCAGCCCCCTTCCGGGACAGGGCCGCTATGGCTACACCTTC. This sequence encodes CASSPLPGQGRYGYTF.

About this clone itself: At one boundary the junction diverges from the germline segment, which might be a read error. J is TRBJ1-4 and V is TRBV7-9; no firm D call. Germline-derived CDR1 and CDR2 are SEHNR and FQNEAQ (reference sequence). This CDR3 has 15 residues. Here the CDR3 reads CSSSLTPRGREKLFF. The CDR3 DNA is TGTTCCAGCAGCTTAACGCCCCGCGGGAGGGAAAAACTGTTTTTT. Drawing the rest from reference TRBV7-9 and TRBJ1-4, the complete variable domain is DTGVSQNPRHKITKRGQNVTFRCDPISEHNRLYWYRQTLGQGPEFLTYFQNEAQLEKSRLLSDRFSAERPKGSFSTLEIQRTEQGDSAMYLCSSSLTPRGREKLFFGSGTQLSVL.

The chain links TRBV19 to TRBJ1-4, with D tentatively TRBD1 (5 bases). CDR3 length: 12 residues. Germline values: CDR1 LNHDA, CDR2 SQIVND (reference sequence). The germline V and J ends were trimmed by 9 bases and 5 bases, with 10 bases remaining between them. The chain's CDR3 is CASLGGNEKLFF. DNA of the CDR3: TGTGCCAGCCTCGGGGGGAATGAAAAACTGTTTTTT.